Only a few counts were recorded for the clone carrying this T cell receptor (beta chain). Its antigen remains unidentified. V was pared by 5 bases and J by 1 base, with 12 bases between. The CDR3 covers 14 residues. The germline V gene has CDR1 DFQATT and CDR2 SNEGSKA (reference sequence). This record belongs to a study of CD8 T cells in ankylosing spondylitis. The study's findings and limits: Seemingly distinctive of ankylosing spondylitis blood was a TCR beta motif formed by eight highly homologous variants. Researchers reportedly found disease-linked clones significantly enriched in matched ankylosing spondylitis synovial fluid.

A quantitative 5'-RACE method, one with molecular barcodes, was used to make TCR beta libraries. TCRdb re-derived calls from the 5' RACE reads in MiXCR, one entry per CDR3 protein. The sample lists 350,000 to 550,000 distinct CDR3 sequences, roughly a quarter occurring once. The source is a male donor with ankylosing spondylitis. The V and J genes are TRBV20-1 and TRBJ2-1; possibly TRBD2 for D (5 bases). The sample was blood, either unsorted or a sorted T cell fraction (not recorded which). CDR3 sequence reads: CSAEGAGSYNEQFF. In nucleotides, the CDR3 is TGCAGTGCTGAGGGAGCTGGGTCCTACAATGAGCAGTTCTTC.